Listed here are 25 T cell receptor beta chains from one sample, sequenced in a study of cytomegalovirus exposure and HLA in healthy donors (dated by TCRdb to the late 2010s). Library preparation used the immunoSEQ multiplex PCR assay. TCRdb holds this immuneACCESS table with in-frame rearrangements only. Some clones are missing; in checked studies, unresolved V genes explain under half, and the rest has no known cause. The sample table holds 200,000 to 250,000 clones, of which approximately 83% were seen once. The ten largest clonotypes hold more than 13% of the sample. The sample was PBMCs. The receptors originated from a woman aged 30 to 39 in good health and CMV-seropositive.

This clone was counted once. The DNA of the CDR3 is TGTGCCAGCAGTTACGGGACAGGGTTGGGGGAGCTGTTTTTT. Translated: CASSYGTGLGELFF. The J gene is TRBJ2-2, the V gene TRBV6-5, with 9 bases fitting TRBD1. This CDR3 contains 14 residues. Germline V gives CDR1 MNHEY, CDR2 SVGAGI. The junction had 3 bases not matched to a gene; V was cut back by 2 bases and J by 8 bases.

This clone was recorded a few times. CDR3 in DNA: TGCGCCAGCAGCTTGGCCCAGTCCACAGATACGCAGTATTTT. It encodes CASSLAQSTDTQYF. The chain uses TRBV5-1 and TRBJ2-3; D gene unclear. This CDR3 spans 14 amino acids. Germline V lookup: CDR1 SGHRS, CDR2 YFSETQ. Trimming pared 0 bases from V and 2 bases from J, leaving 7 bases between.

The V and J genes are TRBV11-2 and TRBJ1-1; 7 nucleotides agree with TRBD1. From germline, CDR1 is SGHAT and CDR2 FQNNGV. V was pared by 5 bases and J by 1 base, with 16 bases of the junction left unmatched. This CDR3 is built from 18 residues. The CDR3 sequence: CASSLGGSLRVQNTEAFF. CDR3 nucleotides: TGTGCCAGCAGCCTAGGGGGCAGTTTGAGGGTTCAGAACACTGAAGCTTTCTTT.

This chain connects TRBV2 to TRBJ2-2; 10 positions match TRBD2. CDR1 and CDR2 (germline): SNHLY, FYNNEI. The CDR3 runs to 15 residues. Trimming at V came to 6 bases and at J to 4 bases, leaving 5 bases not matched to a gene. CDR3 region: CASRVAGGPTGELFF. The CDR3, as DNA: TGTGCCAGCAGAGTAGCGGGAGGCCCCACCGGGGAGCTGTTTTTT.

The CDR3: CASRLGGAYGYTF. The CDR3 DNA reads TGTGCCAGCAGGTTAGGGGGGGCCTATGGCTACACCTTC. The chain recombines TRBV6-1 with TRBJ1-2; D may be TRBD1 (6 bases). Germline CDR1 reads MNHNS; CDR2 reads SASEGT. The CDR3 has 13 residues. V shed 6 bases and J shed 4 bases, with 12 bases lying between them.

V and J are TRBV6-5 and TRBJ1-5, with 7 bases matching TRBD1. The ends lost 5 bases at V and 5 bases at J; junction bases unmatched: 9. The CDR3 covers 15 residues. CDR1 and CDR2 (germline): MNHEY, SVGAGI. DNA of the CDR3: TGTGCCAGCAGTCGAACAGGGGTAAAGGATCAGCCCCAGCATTTT. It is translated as CASSRTGVKDQPQHF.

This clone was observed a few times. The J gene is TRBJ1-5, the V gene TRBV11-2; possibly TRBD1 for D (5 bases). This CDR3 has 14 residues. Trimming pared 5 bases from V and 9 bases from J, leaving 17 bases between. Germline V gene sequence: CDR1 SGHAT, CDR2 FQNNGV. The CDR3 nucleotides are TGTGCCAGCAGCCCGGATTCCCAGGGTCGGCCCCAGCATTTT. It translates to CASSPDSQGRPQHF.

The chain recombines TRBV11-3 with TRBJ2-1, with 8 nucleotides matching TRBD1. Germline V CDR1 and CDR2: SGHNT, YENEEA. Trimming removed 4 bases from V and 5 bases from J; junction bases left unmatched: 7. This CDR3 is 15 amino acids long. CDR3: CASSWGTGLNNEQFF. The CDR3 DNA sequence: TGTGCCAGCAGCTGGGGGACAGGACTGAACAATGAGCAGTTCTTC.

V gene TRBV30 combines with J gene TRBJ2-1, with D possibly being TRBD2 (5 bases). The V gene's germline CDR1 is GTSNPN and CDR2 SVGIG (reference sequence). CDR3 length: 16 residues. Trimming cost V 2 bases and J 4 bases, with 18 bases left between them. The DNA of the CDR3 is TGTGCCTGGAGTCTTCCGAGCGGTCCAAGGTACAATGAGCAGTTCTTC. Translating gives CAWSLPSGPRYNEQFF.

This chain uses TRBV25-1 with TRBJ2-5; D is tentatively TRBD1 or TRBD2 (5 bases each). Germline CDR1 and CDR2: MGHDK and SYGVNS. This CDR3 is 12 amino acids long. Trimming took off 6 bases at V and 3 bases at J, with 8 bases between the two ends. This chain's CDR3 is CASSWGKETQYF. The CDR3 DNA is TGTGCCAGCAGCTGGGGGAAAGAGACCCAGTACTTC. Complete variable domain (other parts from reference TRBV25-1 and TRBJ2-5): EADIYQTPRYLVIGTGKKITLECSQTMGHDKMYWYQQDPGMELHLIHYSYGVNSTEKGDLSSESTVSRIRTEHFPLTLESARPSHTSQYLCASSWGKETQYFGPGTRLLVL.

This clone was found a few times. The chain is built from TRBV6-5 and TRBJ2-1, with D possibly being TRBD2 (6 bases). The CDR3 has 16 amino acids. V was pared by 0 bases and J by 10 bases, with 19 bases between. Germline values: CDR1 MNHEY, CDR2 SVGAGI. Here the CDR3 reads CASSYSTGQGGYEQFF. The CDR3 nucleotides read TGTGCCAGCAGTTACTCTACCGGGCAGGGAGGTTACGAGCAGTTCTTC.

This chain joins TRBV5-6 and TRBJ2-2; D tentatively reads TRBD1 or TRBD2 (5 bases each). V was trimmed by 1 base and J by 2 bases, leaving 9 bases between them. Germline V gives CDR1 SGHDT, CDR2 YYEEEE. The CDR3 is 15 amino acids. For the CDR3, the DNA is TGTGCCAGCAGCTTGTTGGGGGTAAACACCGGGGAGCTGTTTTTT. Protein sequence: CASSLLGVNTGELFF.

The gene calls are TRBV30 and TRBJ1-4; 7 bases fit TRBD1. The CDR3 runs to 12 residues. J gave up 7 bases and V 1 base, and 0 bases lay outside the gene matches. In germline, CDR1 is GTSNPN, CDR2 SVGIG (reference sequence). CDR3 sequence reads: CAWSGTGEKLFF. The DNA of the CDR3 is TGTGCCTGGAGTGGGACAGGTGAAAAACTGTTTTTT. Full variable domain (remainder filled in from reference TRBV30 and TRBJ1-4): SQTIHQWPATLVQPVGSPLSLECTVEGTSNPNLYWYRQAAGRGLQLLFYSVGIGQISSEVPQNLSASRPQDRQFILSSKKLLLSDSGFYLCAWSGTGEKLFFGSGTQLSVL.

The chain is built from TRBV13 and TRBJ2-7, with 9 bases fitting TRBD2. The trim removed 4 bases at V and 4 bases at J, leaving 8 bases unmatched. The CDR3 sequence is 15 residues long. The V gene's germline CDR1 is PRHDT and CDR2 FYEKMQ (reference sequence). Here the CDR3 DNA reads TGTGCCAGCAGCTACGCTAGGACTAGCGTTTACGAGCAGTACTTC. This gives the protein CASSYARTSVYEQYF.

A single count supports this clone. The chain's CDR3 is CASSLDPFGKTQYF. Written as DNA, the CDR3 is TGTGCCAGTAGCCTAGACCCTTTCGGGAAGACCCAGTACTTC. V is TRBV19 and J is TRBJ2-5; tentatively, D is TRBD2 (5 bases). This CDR3 is 14 amino acids long. Germline V CDR1 and CDR2: LNHDA, SQIVND (reference sequence). With 6 bases removed from V and 6 bases from J, the gap between germline ends came to 17 bases.

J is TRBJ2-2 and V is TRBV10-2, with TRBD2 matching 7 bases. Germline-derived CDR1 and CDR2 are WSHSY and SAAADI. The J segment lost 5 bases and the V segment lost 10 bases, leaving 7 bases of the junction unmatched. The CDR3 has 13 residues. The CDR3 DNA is TGCGCCAAGAGCAGGCGGGAGACCGGGGAGCTGTTTTTT. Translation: CAKSRRETGELFF.

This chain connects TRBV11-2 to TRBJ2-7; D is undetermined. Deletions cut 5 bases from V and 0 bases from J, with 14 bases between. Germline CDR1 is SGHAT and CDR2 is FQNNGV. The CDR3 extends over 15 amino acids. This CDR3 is CASSRGPVSSYEQYF. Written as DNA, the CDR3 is TGTGCCAGCAGCCGAGGACCTGTGAGCTCCTACGAGCAGTACTTC. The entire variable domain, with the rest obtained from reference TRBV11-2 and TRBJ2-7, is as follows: EAGVAQSPRYKIIEKRQSVAFWCNPISGHATLYWYQQILGQGPKLLIQFQNNGVVDDSQLPKDRFSAERLKGVDSTLKIQPAKLEDSAVYLCASSRGPVSSYEQYFGPGTRLTVT.

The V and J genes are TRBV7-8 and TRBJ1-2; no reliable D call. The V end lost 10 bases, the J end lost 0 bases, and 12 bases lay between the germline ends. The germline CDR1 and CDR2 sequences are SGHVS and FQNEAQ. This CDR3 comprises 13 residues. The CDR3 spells CATPSLSNYGYTF. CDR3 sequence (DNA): TGTGCCACTCCCTCGCTTTCTAACTATGGCTACACCTTC.

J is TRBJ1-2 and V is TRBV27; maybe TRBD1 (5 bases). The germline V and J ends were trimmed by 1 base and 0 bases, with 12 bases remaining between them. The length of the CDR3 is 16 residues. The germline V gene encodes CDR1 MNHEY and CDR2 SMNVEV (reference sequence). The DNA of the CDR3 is TGTGCCAGCAGTTTATGGGGGACCGCGTCTAACTATGGCTACACCTTC. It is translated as CASSLWGTASNYGYTF.

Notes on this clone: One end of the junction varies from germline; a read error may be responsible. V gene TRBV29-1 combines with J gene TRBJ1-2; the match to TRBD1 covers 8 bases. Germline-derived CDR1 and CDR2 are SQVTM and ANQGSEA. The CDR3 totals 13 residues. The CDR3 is CSVKEAGGNGYTF. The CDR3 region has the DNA TGCAGCGTTAAAGAAGCAGGGGGCAATGGCTACACCTTC.

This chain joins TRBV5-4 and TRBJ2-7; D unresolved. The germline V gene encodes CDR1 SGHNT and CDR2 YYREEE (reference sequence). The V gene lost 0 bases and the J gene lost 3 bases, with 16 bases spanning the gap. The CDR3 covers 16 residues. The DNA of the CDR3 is TGTGCCAGCAGCTTGGTTCCATCTAGGGCAGACTACGAGCAGTACTTC. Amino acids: CASSLVPSRADYEQYF.

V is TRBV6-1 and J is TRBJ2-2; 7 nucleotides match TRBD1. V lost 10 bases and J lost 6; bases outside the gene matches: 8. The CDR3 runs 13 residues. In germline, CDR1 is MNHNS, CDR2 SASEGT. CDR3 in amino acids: CATEKGGAGELFF. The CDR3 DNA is TGTGCCACCGAAAAAGGGGGCGCCGGGGAGCTGTTTTTT.

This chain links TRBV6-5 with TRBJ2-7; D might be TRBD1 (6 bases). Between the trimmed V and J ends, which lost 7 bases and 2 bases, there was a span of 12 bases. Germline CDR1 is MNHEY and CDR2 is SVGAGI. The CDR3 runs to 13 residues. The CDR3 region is CASTRAGAYEQYF. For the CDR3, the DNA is TGTGCCAGCACAAGGGCAGGGGCCTACGAGCAGTACTTC.

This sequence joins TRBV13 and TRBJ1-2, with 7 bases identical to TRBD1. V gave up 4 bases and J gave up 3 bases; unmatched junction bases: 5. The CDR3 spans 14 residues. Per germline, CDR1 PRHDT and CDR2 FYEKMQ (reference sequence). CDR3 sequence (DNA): TGTGCCAGCAGCTCCCGAACAGGGGACTATGGCTACACCTTC. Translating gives CASSSRTGDYGYTF.

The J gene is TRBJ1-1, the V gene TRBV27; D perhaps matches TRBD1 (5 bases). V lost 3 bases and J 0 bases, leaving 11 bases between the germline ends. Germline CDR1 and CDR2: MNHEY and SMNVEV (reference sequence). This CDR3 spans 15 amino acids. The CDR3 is CASSFTGTVNTEAFF. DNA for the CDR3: TGTGCCAGCAGTTTCACCGGGACGGTGAACACTGAAGCTTTCTTT.